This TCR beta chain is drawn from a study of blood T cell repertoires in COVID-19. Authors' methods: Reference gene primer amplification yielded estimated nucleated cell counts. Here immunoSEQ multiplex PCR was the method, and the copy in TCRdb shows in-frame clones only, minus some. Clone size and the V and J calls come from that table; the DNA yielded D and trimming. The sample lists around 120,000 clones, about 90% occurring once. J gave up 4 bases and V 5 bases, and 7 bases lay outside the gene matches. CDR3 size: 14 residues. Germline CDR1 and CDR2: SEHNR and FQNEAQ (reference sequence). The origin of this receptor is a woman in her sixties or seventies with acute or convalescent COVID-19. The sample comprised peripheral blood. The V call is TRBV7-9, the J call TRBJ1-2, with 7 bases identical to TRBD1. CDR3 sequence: CASSPGGQVYGYTF. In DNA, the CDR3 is TGTGCCAGCAGCCCAGGGGGGCAGGTCTATGGCTACACCTTC.